The 23 T cell receptor beta chains reported below all come from one sample, sequenced in a study of spatial heterogeneity in lung cancer. Sample time point: sample taken at primary tumor resection. TCRdb called the 5' RACE reads again in MiXCR, with one record for every CDR3 protein. This table holds 20,000 to 25,000 distinct CDR3 sequences, around 5.8% found once. Sequenced here: PBMCs, sampled at surgery. The receptors come from a male donor with early-stage non-small cell lung cancer.

This clonotype has a handful of counts. The V gene is TRBV7-9, the J gene TRBJ2-1; a possible D gene is TRBD1 (6 bases). Germline values: CDR1 SEHNR, CDR2 FQNEAQ (reference sequence). This CDR3 has 15 residues. Trimming cost V 5 bases and J 3 bases, with 14 bases left between them. The CDR3: CASSRTGTNYNEQFF. The DNA for the CDR3 is TGTGCCAGCAGCCGTACCGGGACAAACTACAATGAGCAGTTCTTC.

The chain couples TRBV20-1 to TRBJ2-3, with TRBD1 identical over 10 bases. Germline V gene sequence: CDR1 DFQATT, CDR2 SNEGSKA (reference sequence). V shed 6 bases, J shed 5 bases, and the junction held 8 bases outside the gene matches. CDR3 length: 14 amino acids. CDR3 loop: CSAPGQGQGDTQYF. CDR3 DNA sequence: TGCAGTGCACCGGGACAGGGGCAAGGAGATACGCAGTATTTT.

The gene calls are TRBV7-2 and TRBJ2-5, with D unclear. The CDR3 runs 13 residues. The germline gives CDR1 SGHTA, CDR2 FQGNSA. The germline V and J ends were trimmed by 3 bases and 3 bases, with 8 bases remaining between them. The CDR3 region is CASSFTIKETQYF. The DNA for the CDR3 is TGTGCCAGCAGCTTCACAATAAAAGAGACCCAGTACTTC.

In its sample, this clonotype was seen many times. The rearrangement uses TRBV7-9 and TRBJ2-7; D is perhaps TRBD2 (6 bases). V dropped 1 base and J dropped 4 bases, with 11 bases sitting between them. Germline V gene sequence: CDR1 SEHNR, CDR2 FQNEAQ (reference sequence). The length of the CDR3 is 14 residues. Here the CDR3 reads CASSLGGSGYEQYF. CDR3 DNA sequence: TGTGCCAGCAGCTTAGGTGGTAGCGGATACGAGCAGTACTTC.

This clonotype has a count of ten or more. The V and J genes are TRBV5-1 and TRBJ1-1; D gene uncertain. V was shortened by 4 bases and J by 1 base, with 11 bases between the two germline ends. CDR3 length: 14 residues. CDR1 and CDR2 from the germline V gene are SGHRS and YFSETQ. CDR3: CASSLTAGNTEAFF. The CDR3 region has the DNA TGCGCCAGCAGCCTTACAGCAGGGAACACTGAAGCTTTCTTT.

This clonotype was picked up many times. The chain uses TRBV7-3 and TRBJ1-5, with unresolved D. V shed 4 bases and J shed 4 bases, with 8 bases lying between them. This CDR3 is 13 amino acids long. Germline V gene data show CDR1 as SGHTA and CDR2 as FQGTGA. CDR3 residues: CASSSTPNQPQHF. In DNA form, the CDR3 reads TGTGCCAGCAGCTCTACACCGAATCAGCCCCAGCATTTT.

This clonotype showed up many times. The junction differs from germline at one of its ends, possibly a read error. This sequence joins TRBV14 and TRBJ2-7, with D perhaps TRBD1 or TRBD2 (5 bases each). CDR3 length: 13 amino acids. Germline V gene data show CDR1 as SGHDN and CDR2 as FVKESK. The CDR3 DNA is TGTGCCAGCAGCCAAATGAAGGCCGGGACGGTAAACTTC. Translating gives CASSQMKAGTVNF.

The chain links TRBV12-3 or TRBV12-4 to TRBJ2-7, with 9 nucleotides matching TRBD1. The CDR3 extends over 15 amino acids. Losses at the gene ends were 5 bases for V and 2 bases for J; bases not matched to a gene: 7. In nucleotides, the CDR3 is TGTGCCAGCAGTACCGGGACAGGGTATCCCTACGAGCAGTACTTC. It specifies CASSTGTGYPYEQYF.

This clonotype was picked up many times. V usage is TRBV25-1 and J usage is TRBJ1-2, with 7 bases identical to TRBD1. This CDR3 contains 16 residues. J was trimmed by 5 bases and V by 2 bases; bases with no gene match: 11. Germline CDR1 reads MGHDK; CDR2 reads SYGVNS. CDR3 sequence: CASSEVGGGAGYGYTF. Here the CDR3 DNA reads TGTGCCAGCAGTGAAGTAGGAGGGGGCGCTGGGTATGGCTACACCTTC.

This clonotype was detected a few times. This rearrangement joins TRBV5-1 to TRBJ2-3; D is undetermined. V dropped 1 base and J dropped 5 bases, with 2 bases sitting between them. This CDR3 contains 11 residues. Per the germline V gene, CDR1 is SGHRS and CDR2 is YFSETQ. The CDR3 DNA is TGCGCCAGCAGCTTGCAAGATACGCAGTATTTT. Protein: CASSLQDTQYF. Full variable domain (outside the CDR3, taken from reference TRBV5-1 and TRBJ2-3): KAGVTQTPRYLIKTRGQQVTLSCSPISGHRSVSWYQQTPGQGLQFLFEYFSETQRNKGNFPGRFSGRQFSNSRSEMNVSTLELGDSALYLCASSLQDTQYFGPGTRLTVL.

This clonotype was counted many times. The chain recombines TRBV29-1 with TRBJ1-2; 7 nucleotides align to TRBD1. CDR3 length: 11 residues. In germline, CDR1 is SQVTM, CDR2 ANQGSEA. With 5 bases clipped from V and 8 bases from J, the junction kept 5 bases outside the gene matches. CDR3 DNA sequence: TGCAGCGTTTCAACAGGGGTAGGCTACACCTTC. Translated, it gives CSVSTGVGYTF.

This chain connects TRBV5-5 to TRBJ2-3, with D possibly being TRBD2 (7 bases). CDR1 and CDR2 (germline): SGHKS, YYEKEE (reference sequence). Trimming removed 1 base from V and 2 bases from J, with 11 bases in between. The CDR3 consists of 15 residues. The CDR3 here is CASSLRGANTDTQYF. Written as DNA, the CDR3 is TGTGCCAGCAGCTTGCGGGGGGCGAACACAGATACGCAGTATTTT.

This chain links TRBV11-3 with TRBJ2-1; 7 nucleotides line up with TRBD1. The CDR3 runs to 14 residues. V shed 1 base and J 6 bases; nucleotides not matched to a gene: 3. Per the germline V gene, CDR1 is SGHNT and CDR2 is YENEEA. The CDR3 bases are TGTGCCAGCAGCTTAGGACAGGGTGCCAATGAGCAGTTCTTC. Protein: CASSLGQGANEQFF. Filled out from reference TRBV11-3 and TRBJ2-1, the complete variable domain reads EAGVVQSPRYKIIEKKQPVAFWCNPISGHNTLYWYLQNLGQGPELLIRYENEEAVDDSQLPKDRFSAERLKGVDSTLKIQPAELGDSAVYLCASSLGQGANEQFFGPGTRLTVL.

This clonotype was observed a handful of times. This chain uses TRBV4-2 with TRBJ2-1; possibly TRBD2 for D (6 bases). This CDR3 is built from 15 residues. Germline V gives CDR1 LGHNA, CDR2 YNFKEQ. The ends were cut back, 4 bases at V and 0 bases at J, with 10 bases in the middle. The CDR3 DNA follows: TGTGCCAGCAGCCCCGGGGGTCTCTCCTACAATGAGCAGTTCTTC. Encoded protein: CASSPGGLSYNEQFF.

This clonotype was counted ten times or more. This chain joins TRBV28 and TRBJ2-2; 9 positions match TRBD2. V shed 10 bases, J shed 1 base, and the junction held 7 bases outside the gene matches. This CDR3 region has 15 residues. Germline V gene data show CDR1 as MDHEN and CDR2 as SYDVKM. CDR3 sequence: CATLTTSGNTGELFF. CDR3 in DNA: TGTGCCACTTTGACGACTAGCGGGAACACCGGGGAGCTGTTTTTT.

The sample holds many counts of this clonotype. The chain uses TRBV20-1 and TRBJ2-7; maybe TRBD2 (5 bases). CDR3 length: 14 residues. CDR1 is DFQATT, CDR2 SNEGSKA, per germline (reference sequence). The germline V and J ends were trimmed by 1 base and 0 bases, with 10 bases remaining between them. The DNA for the CDR3 is TGCAGTGCTAGAGCCCCCCGGGGCTCCTACGAGCAGTACTTC. This translates into CSARAPRGSYEQYF.

This clonotype was found many times. V usage is TRBV7-2 and J usage is TRBJ1-1, with TRBD1 matching 7 bases. CDR1 and CDR2 (germline): SGHTA, FQGNSA. The CDR3 consists of 14 residues. With V trimmed by 3 bases and J by 5 bases, 6 bases remained unmatched. The CDR3 protein is CASSFRQGGTEAFF. CDR3 DNA: TGTGCCAGCAGCTTTAGACAGGGAGGGACTGAAGCTTTCTTT.

This clonotype was detected ten times or more. The chain couples TRBV7-9 to TRBJ2-2, with 13 bases aligning to TRBD2. The germline V gene has CDR1 SEHNR and CDR2 FQNEAQ (reference sequence). This CDR3 region has 15 residues. The V gene end was trimmed by 5 bases and the J gene end by 5 bases; junction bases not matched to a gene: 2. The CDR3 sequence: CASSPGLAGTGELFF. The CDR3 region has the DNA TGTGCCAGCAGCCCGGGACTAGCGGGGACCGGGGAGCTGTTTTTT.

There are many counts of this clonotype. The rearrangement uses TRBV11-3 and TRBJ2-1, with D uncertain. CDR1 is SGHNT and CDR2 is YENEEA in the germline V gene. CDR3 size: 12 residues. The ends were cut back, 5 bases at V and 3 bases at J, with 5 bases in the middle. CDR3 DNA: TGTGCCAGCAGCACCAACTACAATGAGCAGTTCTTC. Residues: CASSTNYNEQFF.

At least ten counts were recorded for this clonotype. The V gene is TRBV7-2, the J gene TRBJ2-1; 9 bases align to TRBD2. V lost 4 bases, J lost 5 bases, and 6 bases stayed unmatched. This CDR3 is built from 15 residues. The V gene's germline CDR1 is SGHTA and CDR2 FQGNSA. As DNA, the CDR3 is TGTGCCAGCAGCTCAAGCGGGGGGTCGGACAATGAGCAGTTCTTC. Translating gives CASSSSGGSDNEQFF.

This clonotype appeared many times. The chain recombines TRBV2 with TRBJ1-2; D unclear. Germline V lookup: CDR1 SNHLY, CDR2 FYNNEI. Between the trimmed V and J ends, which lost 7 bases and 1 base, there was a span of 7 bases. The CDR3 sequence is 12 residues long. CDR3 protein: CASKPLNYGYTF. In DNA form, the CDR3 reads TGTGCCAGCAAGCCCCTTAACTATGGCTACACCTTC.

This clonotype was picked up many times. The CDR3 bases are TGTGCCAGCAGCGTGAGCGGGACCTACAATGAGCAGTTCTTC. Residues: CASSVSGTYNEQFF. V usage is TRBV28 and J usage is TRBJ2-1; 7 nucleotides line up with TRBD2. The CDR3 is 14 residues long. V was clipped by 6 bases and J by 2 bases; unmatched bases: 4. Germline CDR1 reads MDHEN; CDR2 reads SYDVKM. Full variable domain (rest looked up from reference TRBV28 and TRBJ2-1): DVKVTQSSRYLVKRTGEKVFLECVQDMDHENMFWYRQDPGLGLRLIYFSYDVKMKEKGDIPEGYSVSREKKERFSLILESASTNQTSMYLCASSVSGTYNEQFFGPGTRLTVL.

This clonotype occurred many times. The rearrangement links TRBV18 to TRBJ1-1, with D tentatively TRBD1 (5 bases). V was clipped by 5 bases and J by 1 base, with 8 bases between them. Germline V lookup: CDR1 KGHSH, CDR2 LQKENI. The CDR3 runs 13 residues. This CDR3 is CASSTQENTEAFF. The CDR3 region has the DNA TGTGCCAGCTCAACACAGGAGAACACTGAAGCTTTCTTT.